What follows describes a single TCR beta chain. This CDR3 is 15 amino acids long. Trimming took 4 bases from V and 5 from J; bases not matched to a gene: 10. Germline assignment: CDR1 PRHDT and CDR2 FYEKMQ (reference sequence). These data originate in a study of T cell responses to AZD1222 COVID-19 vaccine. Clones were read by immunoSEQ multiplex PCR, and TCRdb kept only the in-frame ones, dropping some. The sample records 120,000 or so clones, approximately 88% being singletons. The chain uses TRBV13 and TRBJ1-1, with 7 bases matching TRBD1. The input for sequencing was peripheral blood, taken on day 0 of AZD1222 vaccination. This TCR was sampled from an adult in good health. The CDR3: CASSSGDSIGTEAFF. The CDR3 DNA follows: TGTGCCAGCAGCTCAGGGGACAGTATTGGAACTGAAGCTTTCTTT.